This T cell receptor beta chain comes out of a study of PD-1 blockade in classical Hodgkin lymphoma. Study results and limitations: CD4+ but not CD8+ TCR diversity rose significantly by C4D1. A reduction in baseline TCR diversity was reportedly seen in newly diagnosed patients relative to healthy donors. Newly diagnosed patients had diversity similar to the baseline diversity of complete responders.

As to this clone: Its antigen is currently unknown.

Each and every patient relapsed after autologous stem cell transplantation, and patients got differing brentuximab vedotin exposure. Reported best responses ranged across complete response, partial response or progressive disease. Clones were read by immunoSEQ multiplex PCR, and TCRdb kept only the in-frame ones, dropping some. This table has 25,000 to 35,000 clones, over 70% appearing once. CDR3 length: 15 residues. Germline V CDR1 and CDR2: MNHEY, SVGAGI. V was clipped by 6 bases and J by 4 bases; unmatched bases: 5. The TCR comes from a human donor with classical Hodgkin lymphoma. The chain recombines TRBV6-5 with TRBJ2-1, with 11 bases identical to TRBD2. The sample was peripheral blood mononuclear cells (PBMCs), taken before the second cycle of nivolumab. The CDR3 DNA follows: TGTGCCAGCAGGGCGTCTAGCGGGGGGTACAATGAGCAGTTCTTC. Its protein product is CASRASSGGYNEQFF.